The TCR beta chain under discussion was sequenced for a study of blood T cell repertoires in COVID-19 (dated by TCRdb to the early 2020s). Describing the broader study: The collaborator samples originated in the United States, Italy and Spain and spanned the acute and convalescent phases of COVID-19. The prospective study material was composed of cDNA or gDNA derived from T cells, B-cell-depleted T cells, or PBMCs. Deeply sampled blood TCRbeta repertoires from subjects exposed to, actively infected with, or recovered from COVID-19 were included in the dataset. A freely available public database, intended as a resource for researchers studying the immune response to SARS-CoV-2, is where the repertoires were released. The samples were drawn from two sources: the first 160 participants of the ongoing ImmuneRACE study, and 1,000 to 1,500 subjects contributed by 6 global collaborators. A de-identified subject ID, COVID-19 status, age in years and sex were almost always included in the sample metadata. HLA class I and class II types, where available, came from metadata supplied by the sample provider rather than from assay-based typing.

Worth noting for this clone: The antigen it recognizes is unknown. No qualities accompany the bases; no much larger clone lies one base away.

Including the terminal cysteine and phenylalanine, the CDR3 comprises 13 residues. Left in the record is the CDR3 DNA by itself, 39 bases read in frame from the first base. CDR1 is given as GTSNPN and CDR2 as SVGIG, both from the germline V gene (reference sequence). Deletion took 2 bases off V and 3 bases off J, with a span of 10 bases between the germline ends. Findings and caveats that apply to the study as a whole: The quantity of clinical and demographic metadata differed by source and by participant and was supplied without curation.

The immunoSEQ Assay, a bias-controlled multiplex PCR, was used to amplify TCRbeta CDR3 regions from genomic DNA. The paper's data handling went like this. The number of nucleated cells in each sample was estimated from the amplification of reference gene primers within the assay. To quantify the absolute abundance of each unique TCRbeta CDR3 rearrangement, sequence reads were collapsed and filtered. Productive Simpson clonality was computed per sample as the square root of Simpson's diversity index over productive rearrangements. TCRdb holds this immuneACCESS table with in-frame rearrangements only. Some clones are missing; in checked studies, unresolved V genes explain under half, and the rest has no known cause. That table is the source of V, J and clone size, and D and trimming were worked out from the DNA. The sample contains about 160,000 clones, approximately 80% of them found a single time. The ten top clones hold about 15% of the sample.

Collaborating institutions collected whole blood in K2EDTA tubes following their own protocols. For TCRbeta analysis, collaborator samples were shipped as frozen whole blood, as isolated PBMCs, or as DNA extracted from either sample type. The sequenced sample consisted of peripheral blood. The chain joins TRBV30 to TRBJ1-2; tentative D gene TRBD1, with 5 bases matching. This clonotype was sampled from a woman aged 80 or older with acute or convalescent COVID-19. The CDR3 protein sequence reads: CAWSWSGDYGYTF. The sequenced DNA is TGTGCCTGGAGTTGGTCGGGGGACTATGGCTACACCTTC.